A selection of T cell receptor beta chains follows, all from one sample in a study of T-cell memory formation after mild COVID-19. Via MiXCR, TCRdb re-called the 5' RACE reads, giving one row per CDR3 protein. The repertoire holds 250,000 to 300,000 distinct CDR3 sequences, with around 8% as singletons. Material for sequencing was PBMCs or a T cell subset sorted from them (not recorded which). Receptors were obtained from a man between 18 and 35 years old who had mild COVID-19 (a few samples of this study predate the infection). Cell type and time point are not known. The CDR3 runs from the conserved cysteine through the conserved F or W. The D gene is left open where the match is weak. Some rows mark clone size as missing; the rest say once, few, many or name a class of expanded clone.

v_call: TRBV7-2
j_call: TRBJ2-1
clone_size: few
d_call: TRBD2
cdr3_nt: TGTGCCAGCAGCGTTAGCGGGGGAGCGAACAATGAGCAGTTCTTC
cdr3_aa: CASSVSGGANNEQFF

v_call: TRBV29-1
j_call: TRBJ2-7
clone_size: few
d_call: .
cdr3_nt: TGCAGCGTTGTCCGGGCGGGGGCCCTCGCGTCCTACGAGCAGTACTTC
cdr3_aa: CSVVRAGALASYEQYF

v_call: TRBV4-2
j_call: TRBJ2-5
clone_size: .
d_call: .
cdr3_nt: TGTGCCAGCAGCCAGGGGACTTCCGCGCAAGAGACCCAGTACTTC
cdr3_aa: CASSQGTSAQETQYF

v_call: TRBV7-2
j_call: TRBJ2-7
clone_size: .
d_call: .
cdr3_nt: TGTGCCAGCAGCCTCCAATACGAGCAGTACTTC
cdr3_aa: CASSLQYEQYF

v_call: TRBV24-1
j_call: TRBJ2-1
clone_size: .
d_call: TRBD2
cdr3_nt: TGTGCCACCAGTGATCGTCTAGCGGGGGGGGTCATCGAGCAGTTCTTC
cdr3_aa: CATSDRLAGGVIEQFF

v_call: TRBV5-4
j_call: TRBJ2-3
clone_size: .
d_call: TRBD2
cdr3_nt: TGTGCCAGCAGCGGTACTAGCGGGGGGCGCACAGATACGCAGTATTTT
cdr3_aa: CASSGTSGGRTDTQYF

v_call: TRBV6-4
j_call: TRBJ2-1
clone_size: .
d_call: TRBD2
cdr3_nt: TGTGCCAGCAGTGACGGACTAGAAAACAATGAGCAGTTCTTC
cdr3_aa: CASSDGLENNEQFF

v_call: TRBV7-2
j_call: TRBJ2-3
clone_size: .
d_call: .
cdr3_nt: TGTGCCAGCAGCTTAGTCAGGGGGGAGGATACGCAGTATTTT
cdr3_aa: CASSLVRGEDTQYF

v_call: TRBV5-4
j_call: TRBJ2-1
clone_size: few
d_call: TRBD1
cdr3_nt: TGTGCCAGCAGCTGGACAGGGGTTGTGGATGAGCAGTTCTTC
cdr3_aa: CASSWTGVVDEQFF

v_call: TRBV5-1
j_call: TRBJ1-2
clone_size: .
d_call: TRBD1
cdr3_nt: TGCGCCAGCAGCAAAGACAGGGGAGACTATGGCTACACCTTC
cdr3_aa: CASSKDRGDYGYTF

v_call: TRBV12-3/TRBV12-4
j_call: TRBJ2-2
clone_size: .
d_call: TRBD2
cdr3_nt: TGTGCCAGCAGTCAAAGACTAGCGGGGGGGCCAGGCACCGGGGAGCTGTTTTTT
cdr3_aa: CASSQRLAGGPGTGELFF

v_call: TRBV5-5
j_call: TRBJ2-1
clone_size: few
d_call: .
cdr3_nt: TGTGCCAGCAGCTTGCAGTTCGTCAATGAGCAGTTCTTC
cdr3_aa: CASSLQFVNEQFF

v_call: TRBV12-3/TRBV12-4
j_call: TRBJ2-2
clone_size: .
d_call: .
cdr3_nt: TGTGCCAGCAGCCATCGGGACGCGGGGACCGGGGAGCTGTTTTTT
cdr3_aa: CASSHRDAGTGELFF

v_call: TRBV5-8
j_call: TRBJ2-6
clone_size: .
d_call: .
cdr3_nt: TGTGCCAGCAGCTCGCGGTATTCTGGGGCCAACGTCCTGACTTTC
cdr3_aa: CASSSRYSGANVLTF

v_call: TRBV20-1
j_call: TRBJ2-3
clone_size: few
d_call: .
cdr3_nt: TGCAGTGCTAGAAAGGGCAGGCGAGCAACAGATACGCAGTATTTT
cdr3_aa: CSARKGRRATDTQYF

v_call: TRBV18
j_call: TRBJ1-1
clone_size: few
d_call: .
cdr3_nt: TGTGCCAGCTCACCAGGGGGCGAAGGTGAAGCTTTCTTT
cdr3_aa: CASSPGGEGEAFF

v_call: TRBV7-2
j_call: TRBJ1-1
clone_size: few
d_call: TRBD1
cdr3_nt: TGTGCCAGCAGAAAACCAGGGGGGATAAACACTGAAGCTTTCTTT
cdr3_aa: CASRKPGGINTEAFF

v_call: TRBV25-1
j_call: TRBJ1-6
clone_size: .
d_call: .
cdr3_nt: TGTGCCAGCAGTGACCAGGGTAAAAATTCACCCCTCCACTTT
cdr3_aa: CASSDQGKNSPLHF

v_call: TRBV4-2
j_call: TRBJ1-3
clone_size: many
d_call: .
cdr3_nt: TGTGCCAGCAGCCAAGAGGGGGGATCTGGAAACACCATATATTTT
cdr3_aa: CASSQEGGSGNTIYF

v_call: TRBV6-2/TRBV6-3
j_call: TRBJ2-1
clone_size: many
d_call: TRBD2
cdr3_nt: TGTGCCAGCAGCCCCTCGGGAGGGACGGCTGAGCAGTTCTTC
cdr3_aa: CASSPSGGTAEQFF

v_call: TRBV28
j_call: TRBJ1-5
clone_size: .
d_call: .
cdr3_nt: TGTGCCAGCAGTTTAAGGCCACAGGGAGGCAATCAGCCCCAGCATTTT
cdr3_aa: CASSLRPQGGNQPQHF

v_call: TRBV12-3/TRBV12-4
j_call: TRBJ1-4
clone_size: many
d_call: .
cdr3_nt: TGTGCCAGCAGTTTACAGGCGATTAATGAAAAACTGTTTTTT
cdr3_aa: CASSLQAINEKLFF

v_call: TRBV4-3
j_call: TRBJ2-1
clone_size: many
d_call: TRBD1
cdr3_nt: TGCGCCAGCAGCCAATCCCGGGACAGGGTAATGCCCAATGAGCAGTTCTTC
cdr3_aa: CASSQSRDRVMPNEQFF

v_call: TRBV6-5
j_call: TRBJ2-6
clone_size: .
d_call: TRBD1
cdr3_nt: TGTGCCAGCAGGTGGACAGGAGGTCCCTCTGGGGCCAACGTCCTGACTTTC
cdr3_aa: CASRWTGGPSGANVLTF

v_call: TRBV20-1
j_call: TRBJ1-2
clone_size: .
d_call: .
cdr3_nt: TGCAGTGCATTTGAAAACTATGGCTACACCTTC
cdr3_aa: CSAFENYGYTF

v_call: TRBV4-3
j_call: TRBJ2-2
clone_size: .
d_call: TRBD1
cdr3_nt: TGCGCCAGCAGCCAAGAGAGATTAGGGGGCCAGTTCGCGAACACCGGGGAGCTGTTTTTT
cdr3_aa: CASSQERLGGQFANTGELFF

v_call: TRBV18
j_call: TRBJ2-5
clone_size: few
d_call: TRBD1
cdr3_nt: TGTGCCAGCTCACCATTAACGACAGGGGGCACGGGGACCCAGTACTTC
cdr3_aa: CASSPLTTGGTGTQYF

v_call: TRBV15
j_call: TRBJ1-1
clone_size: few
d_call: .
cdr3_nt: TGTGCCACCAGCGTAGGGAGACAGTCACGAAACACTGAAGCTTTCTTT
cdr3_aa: CATSVGRQSRNTEAFF